These T cell receptor beta chains were read from a single sample in a study of blood T cell repertoires in COVID-19. TCRdb's copy holds only in-frame clones and misses some; the assay was immunoSEQ multiplex PCR. The sample holds about 210,000 clones; 85% are singletons and the top ten take 18%. The sample consisted of PBMCs or T cells enriched from blood (not recorded which). The receptor source for this set is a middle-aged man who had recovered from COVID-19. Each CDR3 is given with its conserved first and last residue. D genes are given only for firm matches. Clone size is given for some rows only: seen once, a few or many times, or a class if the clone is expanded.

cdr3_aa	cdr3_nt	clone_size	d_call	v_call	j_call
CASSELDRGNSPLHF	TGTGCCAGCAGTGAATTGGACAGGGGTAATTCACCCCTCCACTTT	.	TRBD1	TRBV2	TRBJ1-6
CASSIDLSRRHSYGYTF	TGTGCCAGTAGTATAGATTTATCGCGTCGACATTCCTATGGCTACACCTTC	.	.	TRBV19	TRBJ1-2
CASSQTRQGGVEQYF	TGCGCCAGCAGCCAAACCCGACAGGGGGGGGTCGAGCAGTACTTC	.	TRBD1	TRBV4-1	TRBJ2-7
CASRTNRNTEAFF	TGTGCCAGCAGGACCAACAGGAACACTGAAGCTTTCTTT	.	.	TRBV6-5	TRBJ1-1
CASTRSGRLGVYNEQFF	TGTGCCAGTACCCGTAGCGGGAGGTTGGGGGTGTACAATGAGCAGTTCTTC	.	TRBD2	TRBV19	TRBJ2-1
CAWSAWDSSSLTAFF	TGTGCCTGGAGTGCTTGGGACAGTTCTTCCCTGACAGCTTTCTTT	.	TRBD1	TRBV30	TRBJ1-1
CATTLDGSSGNTIYF	TGTGCCACCACCCTTGACGGGAGCTCTGGAAACACCATATATTTT	.	.	TRBV15	TRBJ1-3
CASSPRGTGGAFNTEAFF	TGTGCCAGCTCACCGCGGGGGACAGGCGGAGCTTTTAACACTGAAGCTTTCTTT	.	TRBD1	TRBV18	TRBJ1-1
CASSESSGGVQETQYF	TGTGCCAGCAGTGAATCGAGCGGCGGGGTTCAAGAGACCCAGTACTTC	once	.	TRBV6-1	TRBJ2-5
CASIQLWLSMGWTGGSYEQYF	TGTGCCAGCATCCAGCTTTGGCTATCCATGGGTTGGACAGGGGGCTCCTACGAGCAGTACTTC	.	TRBD1	TRBV27	TRBJ2-7
CASRLSGNTDTQYF	TGTGCCAGCAGGCTGAGCGGGAACACAGATACGCAGTATTTT	.	TRBD2	TRBV7-2	TRBJ2-3
CASSPYDRTGNSPLHF	TGTGCCAGCAGCCCCTATGATAGGACAGGAAATTCACCCCTCCACTTT	.	TRBD1	TRBV9	TRBJ1-6
CASSSGAGTGTSEQYF	TGTGCCAGCAGCTCCGGGGCCGGGACAGGGACTAGCGAGCAGTACTTC	.	.	TRBV5-4	TRBJ2-7
CASRVAGQETQYF	TGTGCCAGTAGGGTAGCGGGACAAGAGACCCAGTACTTC	.	TRBD2	TRBV19	TRBJ2-5
CASSLNRDYGYTF	TGTGCCAGCAGCTTAAACAGGGACTATGGCTACACCTTC	.	.	TRBV7-2	TRBJ1-2
CASSLETGLGTQYF	TGTGCCAGCAGCTTGGAGACAGGGCTCGGGACCCAGTACTTC	.	TRBD1	TRBV5-6	TRBJ2-5
CASSRSGSSYEQYF	TGTGCCAGCAGTCGAAGCGGGAGCTCCTACGAGCAGTACTTC	.	TRBD2	TRBV28	TRBJ2-7
CASSQVGTGDYNEQFF	TGCGCCAGCAGCCAAGTTGGGACAGGGGACTACAATGAGCAGTTCTTC	.	TRBD1	TRBV4-1	TRBJ2-1
CASSKVEEDRTEAFF	TGTGCCAGCAGCAAAGTAGAAGAGGACAGGACTGAAGCTTTCTTT	.	.	TRBV21-1	TRBJ1-1
CATSDADRTSYEQYF	TGTGCCACCAGTGATGCGGACAGAACCTCCTACGAGCAGTACTTC	.	.	TRBV24-1	TRBJ2-7
CASSSPRTANYEQYF	TGTGCCAGCAGCTCCCCGAGGACAGCGAACTACGAGCAGTACTTC	.	.	TRBV11-3	TRBJ2-7
CASSQMAARGNEQFF	TGTGCCAGCAGCCAAATGGCGGCTAGAGGCAATGAGCAGTTCTTC	.	.	TRBV3-1/TRBV3-2	TRBJ2-1
CASRVAGGIYNEQFF	TGCGCCAGCAGGGTAGCGGGGGGAATCTACAATGAGCAGTTCTTC	once	TRBD2	TRBV5-1	TRBJ2-1
CASKTPGPMNTEAFF	TGTGCCAGCAAGACTCCGGGTCCAATGAACACTGAAGCTTTCTTT	.	.	TRBV5-5	TRBJ1-1
CASGLGDSSTDTQYF	TGTGCTAGTGGTTTGGGGGACAGTAGCACAGATACGCAGTATTTT	.	TRBD1	TRBV12-5	TRBJ2-3
CASSLTGTGELFF	TGTGCCAGCAGCCTAACCGGCACCGGGGAGCTGTTTTTT	once	.	TRBV3-1/TRBV3-2	TRBJ2-2
CASRGSLASGGETQYF	TGTGCCAGTAGAGGGTCATTGGCTAGCGGCGGAGAGACCCAGTACTTC	.	TRBD2	TRBV19	TRBJ2-5
CASSQRDSIGTQYF	TGTGCCAGCAGCCAACGGGACAGCATAGGGACCCAGTACTTC	.	TRBD1	TRBV14	TRBJ2-5
CASSLDKQGAPEAFF	TGTGCCAGCAGCTTAGATAAACAGGGGGCCCCTGAAGCTTTCTTT	once	TRBD1	TRBV11-2	TRBJ1-1
CASSYTGLLSEAFF	TGTGCCAGCAGTTACACAGGGTTGCTCTCTGAAGCTTTCTTT	.	.	TRBV27	TRBJ1-1
CASSPQWEPSEQYF	TGTGCCAGCAGCCCGCAGTGGGAGCCGTCCGAGCAGTACTTC	many	.	TRBV4-2	TRBJ2-7